What follows are 28 T cell receptor beta chains derived from one specimen sequenced in a study of T cell responses to AZD1222 COVID-19 vaccine. Libraries were prepared by immunoSEQ multiplex PCR; TCRdb keeps only in-frame clonotypes and omits some of them. In the table there are about 130,000 clones, over 90% of which are singletons. The source material was peripheral blood, sampled on day 0 of AZD1222 vaccination. The receptors shown here come from an adult in good health.

The chain uses TRBV18 and TRBJ1-2; D possibly corresponds to TRBD1 (5 bases). This CDR3 spans 11 amino acids. Germline-derived CDR1 and CDR2 are KGHSH and LQKENI. Trimming removed 4 bases at V and 12 bases at J, with 12 bases between. The CDR3 loop is CASSHGTRNTF. In nucleotides, the CDR3 is TGTGCCAGCTCACACGGGACGCGAAACACCTTC.

About this clone itself: The sample contains more than one DNA sequence encoding this CDR3. In DNA, the CDR3 is TGTGCCAGCTCACGACCCGGGGAGCTGTTTTTT. This sequence encodes CASSRPGELFF. The chain has TRBV3-1 (or the pseudogene TRBV3-2) and TRBJ2-2; D call uncertain. The CDR3 sequence is 11 residues long. Germline lookup yields CDR1 LGHDT and CDR2 YNNKEL (reference sequence). V was clipped by 8 bases and J by 6 bases, with 7 bases between them.

This sequence joins TRBV28 and TRBJ1-6; no firm D call. The germline gives CDR1 MDHEN, CDR2 SYDVKM. Trimming shortened V by 3 bases and J by 7 bases, and 4 bases separated the two germline ends. This CDR3 spans 12 amino acids. In DNA, the CDR3 is TGTGCCAGCAGTTTTTTCAATTCACCCCTCCACTTT. Its protein is CASSFFNSPLHF.

This sequence joins TRBV10-3 and TRBJ2-1; D not certain. V lost 10 bases and J lost 5, with 12 bases in between. This CDR3 comprises 12 residues. Germline loops: CDR1 ENHRY, CDR2 SYGVKD. The CDR3 DNA is TGTGCCACCGCCCGAACGAACAATGAGCAGTTCTTC. The encoded protein is CATARTNNEQFF.

The chain is built from TRBV3-1 (or the pseudogene TRBV3-2) and TRBJ1-5; D is ambiguous. This CDR3 has 14 residues. V was cut by 4 bases and J by 5 bases, with 12 bases left in between. Germline lookup yields CDR1 LGHDT and CDR2 YNNKEL (reference sequence). The chain's CDR3 is CASSRTSGYQPQHF. CDR3 in DNA: TGTGCCAGCAGCCGTACCTCGGGTTATCAGCCCCAGCATTTT.

This clone has a single count. Other nucleotide sequences from this sample produce the same CDR3. J is TRBJ1-3 and V is TRBV7-2; D might be TRBD1 (5 bases). The CDR3 is 15 residues long. Trimming removed 3 bases at V and 0 bases at J, with 9 bases between. Germline CDR1 is SGHTA and CDR2 is FQGNSA. The CDR3 nucleotides are TGTGCCAGCAGCTTGGGACGGAGCTCTGGAAACACCATATATTTT. Translated, it gives CASSLGRSSGNTIYF.

The rearrangement uses TRBV18 and TRBJ2-5; D gene unclear. The CDR3 totals 13 residues. Germline V gene sequence: CDR1 KGHSH, CDR2 LQKENI. The ends were cut back, 3 bases at V and 3 bases at J, with 8 bases in the middle. CDR3 residues: CASSPRTEETQYF. The CDR3 region has the DNA TGTGCCAGCTCACCTAGAACAGAAGAGACCCAGTACTTC.

The rearrangement joins TRBV30 to TRBJ2-2; D not certain. The V end was cut by 4 bases, the J end by 2 bases, with 5 bases between. This CDR3 is built from 12 residues. Per germline, CDR1 GTSNPN and CDR2 SVGIG (reference sequence). The CDR3 nucleotides read TGTGCCTGGAACAGAAACACCGGGGAGCTGTTTTTT. Encoded protein: CAWNRNTGELFF.

The rearrangement links TRBV7-6 to TRBJ2-1, with D tentatively TRBD1 (6 bases). The CDR3 is made up of 15 amino acids. CDR1 and CDR2 from the germline V gene are SGHVS and FNYEAQ. V was cut by 4 bases and J by 6 bases, with 16 bases left in between. CDR3 DNA: TGTGCCAGCAGCTCGACAGGCCCCCAGGTCAATGAGCAGTTCTTC. Its protein product is CASSSTGPQVNEQFF. Based on the CDR3 plus reference TRBV7-6 and TRBJ2-1, the full variable domain is GAGVSQSPRYKVTKRGQDVALRCDPISGHVSLYWYRQALGQGPEFLTYFNYEAQQDKSGLPNDRFSAERPEGSISTLTIQRTEQRDSAMYRCASSSTGPQVNEQFFGPGTRLTVL.

In its sample, this clone was seen once. The V and J genes are TRBV11-2 and TRBJ1-3; no clear D gene. V lost 1 base to trimming and J lost 4 bases, with 5 bases between them. Germline V lookup: CDR1 SGHAT, CDR2 FQNNGV. CDR3 length: 13 amino acids. The chain's CDR3 is CASSLVAGNTIYF. In DNA, the CDR3 is TGTGCCAGCAGCTTAGTGGCCGGAAACACCATATATTTT.

The chain has TRBV9 and TRBJ2-2; no firm D call. The germline V gene has CDR1 SGDLS and CDR2 YYNGEE. This CDR3 has 12 residues. The germline V and J ends were trimmed by 4 bases and 7 bases, with 8 bases remaining between them. The CDR3, as DNA: TGTGCCAGCAGCCCCCTCGACGGGGAGCTGTTTTTT. It yields the protein CASSPLDGELFF.

This sequence joins TRBV19 and TRBJ2-1; 8 positions match TRBD1. J lost 7 bases, V lost 8 bases, and 10 bases had no gene match. CDR3 length equals 14 residues. In germline, CDR1 is LNHDA, CDR2 SQIVND (reference sequence). The CDR3: CASGETGGRNEQFF. The CDR3 nucleotides are TGTGCCAGTGGGGAAACAGGGGGTCGTAATGAGCAGTTCTTC. Using reference TRBV19 and TRBJ2-1 for the parts outside the CDR3, the full variable domain is DGGITQSPKYLFRKEGQNVTLSCEQNLNHDAMYWYRQDPGQGLRLIYYSQIVNDFQKGDIAEGYSVSREKKESFPLTVTSAQKNPTAFYLCASGETGGRNEQFFGPGTRLTVL.

The gene calls are TRBV28 and TRBJ1-5; D is uncertain. V was clipped by 7 bases and J by 6 bases, with 10 bases between them. The CDR3 runs to 12 residues. CDR1 and CDR2 (germline): MDHEN, SYDVKM. Here the CDR3 DNA reads TGTGCCAGCAACCCTCCGTTTCAGCCCCAGCATTTT. Protein product: CASNPPFQPQHF. Full variable domain (missing parts from reference TRBV28 and TRBJ1-5): DVKVTQSSRYLVKRTGEKVFLECVQDMDHENMFWYRQDPGLGLRLIYFSYDVKMKEKGDIPEGYSVSREKKERFSLILESASTNQTSMYLCASNPPFQPQHFGDGTRLSIL.

Concerning this clone: One end of the junction is discordant with germline, which a read error may explain. The J gene is TRBJ1-6, the V gene TRBV5-8; the D is unclear. The CDR3 totals 8 residues. The germline CDR1 and CDR2 sequences are SGHTS and YDEGEE. The CDR3 sequence is CASSLITF. The CDR3 DNA follows: TGTGCCAGCAGCTTGATCACCTTT.

V is TRBV25-1 and J is TRBJ2-5, with 9 positions matching TRBD2. Losses at the gene ends were 5 bases for V and 0 bases for J; bases not matched to a gene: 13. Per the germline V gene, CDR1 is MGHDK and CDR2 is SYGVNS. CDR3 length equals 18 residues. The CDR3 DNA reads as TGTGCCAGCAGTAGACCAGGATCTCTAGCGGGGCACCAAGAGACCCAGTACTTC. Protein: CASSRPGSLAGHQETQYF.

The chain employs TRBV5-1 and TRBJ1-1, with TRBD1 as a possible D gene (5 bases). The ends were cut back, 8 bases at V and 1 base at J, with 18 bases in the middle. Germline V gene data show CDR1 as SGHRS and CDR2 as YFSETQ. The CDR3 runs 15 residues. This CDR3 is CARNKRGEGNTEAFF. The CDR3 coding sequence is TGCGCCAGGAACAAGCGGGGCGAGGGGAACACTGAAGCTTTCTTT.

This sequence joins TRBV30 and TRBJ1-4; D might be TRBD1 (5 bases). Trimming cost V 0 bases and J 8 bases, with 10 bases left between them. CDR1 GTSNPN and CDR2 SVGIG come from the germline V gene (reference sequence). This CDR3 spans 13 amino acids. In DNA, the CDR3 is TGTGCCTGGAGTGTTCAGGGTTCGGAAAAACTGTTTTTT. It is translated as CAWSVQGSEKLFF. Based on the CDR3 plus reference TRBV30 and TRBJ1-4, the full variable domain is SQTIHQWPATLVQPVGSPLSLECTVEGTSNPNLYWYRQAAGRGLQLLFYSVGIGQISSEVPQNLSASRPQDRQFILSSKKLLLSDSGFYLCAWSVQGSEKLFFGSGTQLSVL.

CDR3 sequence (DNA): TGTGCCAGCAGCTTCCGGGACAAGGATGGCTACACCTTC. It yields the protein CASSFRDKDGYTF. The gene calls are TRBV28 and TRBJ1-2; tentative D call: TRBD1 (6 bases). CDR1 is MDHEN and CDR2 is SYDVKM in the germline V gene. V gave up 6 bases and J gave up 6 bases, with 14 bases separating them. CDR3 length: 13 amino acids.

This chain uses TRBV28 with TRBJ1-1, with TRBD1 matching 7 bases. The CDR3 length is 14 residues. The germline V gene has CDR1 MDHEN and CDR2 SYDVKM. J gave up 6 bases and V 6 bases, and 10 bases lay outside the gene matches. The CDR3 protein is CASRSHRGHPEAFF. The CDR3 DNA reads TGTGCCAGCAGGAGCCACAGGGGTCACCCTGAAGCTTTCTTT. The variable domain in full, with the rest retrieved from reference TRBV28 and TRBJ1-1, is DVKVTQSSRYLVKRTGEKVFLECVQDMDHENMFWYRQDPGLGLRLIYFSYDVKMKEKGDIPEGYSVSREKKERFSLILESASTNQTSMYLCASRSHRGHPEAFFGQGTRLTVV.

This chain joins TRBV9 and TRBJ2-3; 8 bases line up with TRBD2. CDR3 size: 15 residues. Germline CDR1 reads SGDLS; CDR2 reads YYNGEE. The ends lost 4 bases at V and 3 bases at J; junction bases unmatched: 7. The CDR3 sequence is CASSLRTSQTDTQYF. The CDR3 DNA reads TGTGCCAGCAGCCTACGGACTAGCCAGACAGATACGCAGTATTTT.

The chain carries TRBV14 and TRBJ2-1; D gene ambiguous. V lost 0 bases and J 4 bases, leaving 13 bases between the germline ends. This CDR3 contains 16 residues. The germline gives CDR1 SGHDN, CDR2 FVKESK. In DNA form, the CDR3 reads TGTGCCAGCAGCCAAGACGTTGGAGCGTATTACAATGAGCAGTTCTTC. Translating it yields CASSQDVGAYYNEQFF.

The chain is built from TRBV3-1 (or the pseudogene TRBV3-2) and TRBJ2-1; no reliable D call. The V gene's germline CDR1 is LGHDT and CDR2 YNNKEL (reference sequence). Trimming left V 1 base short and J 3 bases short, with 16 bases between. This CDR3 is 17 amino acids long. CDR3 sequence: CASSQAVGSTYYNEQFF. The DNA for the CDR3 is TGTGCCAGCAGCCAAGCGGTCGGGTCTACCTACTACAATGAGCAGTTCTTC.

This chain joins TRBV29-1 and TRBJ2-2; TRBD2 matches 7 bases. The CDR3 has 14 amino acids. Germline V gene sequence: CDR1 SQVTM, CDR2 ANQGSEA. V lost 7 bases, J lost 5 bases, and 10 bases stayed unmatched. Here the CDR3 DNA reads TGCAGCGCCCAAGGGGACTACTGGACCGGGGAGCTGTTTTTT. It is translated as CSAQGDYWTGELFF.

This chain uses TRBV5-4 with TRBJ2-4; 7 nucleotides line up with TRBD1. With 4 bases clipped from V and 9 bases from J, the junction kept 13 bases outside the gene matches. Germline V gives CDR1 SGHNT, CDR2 YYREEE (reference sequence). This CDR3 contains 15 residues. Here the CDR3 reads CASSALQGPRGIQYF. The CDR3 DNA sequence: TGTGCCAGCAGCGCCCTACAGGGGCCACGGGGCATTCAGTACTTC.

V gene TRBV28 combines with J gene TRBJ1-4; 8 bases line up with TRBD1. The V gene's germline CDR1 is MDHEN and CDR2 SYDVKM. V shed 6 bases and J 1 base; nucleotides not matched to a gene: 4. CDR3 length equals 15 residues. As DNA, the CDR3 is TGTGCCAGCAGGTCAGACAGGGGAACTAATGAAAAACTGTTTTTT. Protein sequence: CASRSDRGTNEKLFF.

The gene calls are TRBV19 and TRBJ1-1; D is unclear. Germline V gives CDR1 LNHDA, CDR2 SQIVND (reference sequence). The CDR3 has 16 amino acids. V was trimmed by 0 bases and J by 1 base, leaving 12 bases between them. The CDR3 coding sequence is TGTGCCAGTAGTATAGACCACGGACGGAAGAACACTGAAGCTTTCTTT. This translates into CASSIDHGRKNTEAFF.

This chain uses TRBV5-6 with TRBJ1-2; no reliable D call. V was shortened by 1 base and J by 7 bases, with 5 bases between the two germline ends. In germline, CDR1 is SGHDT, CDR2 YYEEEE. The CDR3 is 11 amino acids. The CDR3 protein is CASSLTGGYTF. CDR3 DNA: TGTGCCAGCAGCTTGACGGGTGGCTACACCTTC.

The J gene is TRBJ1-2, the V gene TRBV2; tentatively, D is TRBD1 (6 bases). Per germline, CDR1 SNHLY and CDR2 FYNNEI. CDR3 size: 13 residues. The ends were cut back, 4 bases at V and 8 bases at J, with 14 bases in the middle. The chain's CDR3 is CASSADSEGGYTF. The CDR3 nucleotides are TGTGCCAGCAGTGCGGACAGCGAGGGGGGCTACACCTTC.